The sequence of this T cell receptor (beta chain) was determined in a study of human versus mouse CDR3 diversity and MHC coevolution. Study-wide points: Two of the three human donors had the lowest clonal inequality. Human CDR3s averaged more deletions and insertions than mouse CDR3s.

Produced via immunoSEQ multiplex PCR; TCRdb's table is partial and in-frame only. This sample has 50,000 to 65,000 clones, with 94% found just once. V gave up 8 bases and J gave up 3 bases, with 19 bases separating them. CDR1 is PRHDT and CDR2 is FYEKMQ in the germline V gene (reference sequence). CDR3 size: 15 residues. As concerns this clone: Its antigen is not known.

Naive CD4 T cells were sorted as CD45RO-negative, CD62L-positive. Input material: naive CD4+ T cells from blood. The subset denotes: CD45RO-negative CD62L-positive naive CD4 T cells. The receptor comes from a person between 55 and 69 years old in good health. This sequence joins TRBV13 and TRBJ1-2, with a tentative D call TRBD1 (6 bases). CDR3 in amino acids: CASRQTGPVDYGYTF. The DNA for the CDR3 is TGTGCCAGCCGCCAGACAGGCCCCGTGGACTATGGCTACACCTTC.